Presented here are 25 T cell receptor beta chains from one specimen sequenced in a study of T cell changes during pregnancy in multiple sclerosis (dated 2019 in TCRdb). The method was the immunoSEQ multiplex PCR assay. The table comes from immuneACCESS by way of TCRdb, which keeps in-frame sequences with V and J called. Part of the clones is missing from these tables; in studies checked, under half for an unresolved V gene and the rest for unknown reasons. In this sample the table shows fewer than 30,000 clones, 85% to 95% of which occur a single time. The ten largest clonotypes hold approximately 5.3% of the sample. Sequenced here: CD8+ T cells from peripheral blood mononuclear cells, sampled before pregnancy. The receptors derive from a female donor with multiple sclerosis, enrolled in a pregnancy study.

V is TRBV7-2 and J is TRBJ2-2; a weak D match, TRBD2 (5 bases). The CDR3 has 14 residues. Germline V gene data show CDR1 as SGHTA and CDR2 as FQGNSA. V gave up 4 bases and J gave up 3 bases, with 9 bases separating them. CDR3 sequence reads: CASSSRVDTGELFF. CDR3 DNA sequence: TGTGCCAGCAGCTCGAGGGTTGACACCGGGGAGCTGTTTTTT.

This chain links TRBV7-9 with TRBJ2-1, with D tentatively TRBD1 (7 bases). This CDR3 is 13 amino acids long. From germline, CDR1 is SEHNR and CDR2 FQNEAQ (reference sequence). Trimming removed 5 bases from V and 7 bases from J, with 12 bases in between. The CDR3 DNA reads TGTGCCAGCAGCGAACCAGGGGGGAATGAGCAGTTCTTC. It translates to CASSEPGGNEQFF.

The rearrangement joins TRBV15 to TRBJ1-2; 8 positions match TRBD1. J was trimmed by 7 bases and V by 5 bases; bases with no gene match: 6. The CDR3 has 13 residues. Looked up from germline, CDR1 is LNHNV and CDR2 is YYDKDF (reference sequence). In DNA form, the CDR3 reads TGTGCCACCAGCGGCCAGGGGGCGGTTGGCTACACCTTC. Its protein is CATSGQGAVGYTF.

The CDR3 DNA is TGTGCCAGCAGCTTACGTAGTAGCGGGAGATCCGGGGAGCTGTTTTTT. It encodes CASSLRSSGRSGELFF. The chain is built from TRBV13 and TRBJ2-2; 9 nucleotides agree with TRBD2. Germline V gives CDR1 PRHDT, CDR2 FYEKMQ (reference sequence). The J segment lost 6 bases and the V segment lost 2 bases, leaving 7 bases of the junction unmatched. The CDR3 sequence is 16 residues long.

J is TRBJ1-1 and V is TRBV7-6, with 8 bases fitting TRBD1. Germline CDR1 reads SGHVS; CDR2 reads FNYEAQ. This CDR3 comprises 18 residues. V lost 3 bases, J lost 0 bases, and 12 bases stayed unmatched. CDR3 sequence reads: CASSLFAGTGEMNTEAFF. CDR3 in DNA: TGTGCCAGCAGCTTGTTCGCCGGGACAGGAGAAATGAACACTGAAGCTTTCTTT.

This chain joins TRBV6-1 and TRBJ1-2; D is possibly TRBD1 (5 bases). This CDR3 has 17 amino acids. V gave up 1 base and J gave up 0 bases, with 15 bases separating them. Germline CDR1 MNHNS, CDR2 SASEGT. The CDR3 sequence: CASSEGFRAGPNYGYTF. CDR3 sequence (DNA): TGTGCCAGCAGTGAAGGTTTTAGGGCAGGGCCTAACTATGGCTACACCTTC.

This sequence joins TRBV6-1 and TRBJ2-1, with D perhaps matching TRBD1 (5 bases). This CDR3 contains 15 residues. Per germline, CDR1 MNHNS and CDR2 SASEGT. V shed 5 bases and J shed 4 bases, with 15 bases lying between them. CDR3 amino acids: CASSSDSGRYNEQFF. Written as DNA, the CDR3 is TGTGCCAGCAGTTCTGACTCAGGGCGGTACAATGAGCAGTTCTTC.

The CDR3, as DNA: TGTGCCAGCAGCTTCTGGACAGGGGGAAGCACCGGGGAGCTGTTTTTT. As protein: CASSFWTGGSTGELFF. This chain links TRBV7-9 with TRBJ2-2, with 10 bases matching TRBD1. V lost 3 bases to trimming and J lost 4 bases; unmatched junction nucleotides: 5. CDR1 and CDR2 (germline): SEHNR, FQNEAQ (reference sequence). This CDR3 is 16 amino acids long.

The chain uses TRBV19 and TRBJ2-1; 9 nucleotides line up with TRBD1. This CDR3 comprises 14 residues. V trimming: 10 bases; J trimming: 3 bases; junction bases outside the gene matches: 7. The germline V gene encodes CDR1 LNHDA and CDR2 SQIVND (reference sequence). The CDR3, as DNA: TGTGCCACCCTGCAGGGACAGGGCTACAATGAGCAGTTCTTC. Translating it yields CATLQGQGYNEQFF.

This clone was counted once. The V gene is TRBV2, the J gene TRBJ2-2, with D unclear. V lost 5 bases to trimming and J lost 4 bases, with 14 bases between them. CDR1 and CDR2 from the germline V gene are SNHLY and FYNNEI. The CDR3 contains 15 residues. CDR3 region: CASSTPARGTGELFF. As DNA, the CDR3 is TGTGCCAGCAGTACCCCGGCCCGAGGCACCGGGGAGCTGTTTTTT.

The chain joins TRBV7-8 to TRBJ2-1; D gene uncertain. The CDR3 totals 16 residues. CDR1 is SGHVS and CDR2 is FQNEAQ in the germline V gene. V was clipped by 5 bases and J by 0 bases, with 14 bases between them. This chain's CDR3 is CASSPPGGRSYNEQFF. CDR3 DNA: TGTGCCAGCAGCCCCCCCGGCGGCCGCTCCTACAATGAGCAGTTCTTC.

This sequence joins TRBV7-9 and TRBJ2-7, with TRBD2 identical over 8 bases. CDR3 size: 14 residues. Germline V gives CDR1 SEHNR, CDR2 FQNEAQ (reference sequence). The V gene end was trimmed by 5 bases and the J gene end by 2 bases; junction bases not matched to a gene: 5. The CDR3: CASSTSTSAYEQYF. Here the CDR3 DNA reads TGTGCCAGCAGCACTTCGACTAGCGCCTACGAGCAGTACTTC.

The chain carries TRBV5-1 and TRBJ2-1; D gene unclear. V lost 0 bases and J lost 10, with 11 bases in between. The CDR3 runs 13 residues. CDR1 and CDR2 (germline): SGHRS, YFSETQ. The CDR3 sequence is CASSLGRPDEQFF. The CDR3 DNA reads as TGCGCCAGCAGCTTGGGCAGGCCCGACGAGCAGTTCTTC.

This chain links TRBV4-3 with TRBJ1-2, with D maybe TRBD1 (6 bases). CDR1 is LGHNA and CDR2 is YSLEER in the germline V gene. Trimming removed 1 base at V and 6 bases at J, with 18 bases between. This CDR3 contains 16 residues. The CDR3 sequence: CASSQGLGAGVDGYTF. CDR3 nucleotide sequence: TGCGCCAGCAGCCAAGGGCTCGGTGCAGGGGTCGATGGCTACACCTTC.

The V call is TRBV4-1, the J call TRBJ2-7; 15 bases align to TRBD2. Germline values: CDR1 MGHRA, CDR2 YSYEKL. V shed 1 base, J shed 5 bases, and the junction held 9 bases outside the gene matches. The CDR3 runs to 18 residues. This CDR3 reads CASSQGTSGGALLHEQYF. DNA for the CDR3: TGCGCCAGCAGCCAAGGGACTAGCGGGGGGGCCCTCCTCCACGAGCAGTACTTC.

This chain connects TRBV27 to TRBJ1-5, with 7 positions matching TRBD1. This CDR3 region has 14 residues. J lost 3 bases, V lost 6 bases, and 5 bases had no gene match. Germline loops: CDR1 MNHEY, CDR2 SMNVEV (reference sequence). This CDR3 is CASRSGQHNQPQHF. The CDR3 DNA is TGTGCCAGCAGGTCGGGACAGCACAATCAGCCCCAGCATTTT.

The chain recombines TRBV7-3 with TRBJ2-1; the D gene is possibly TRBD1 (6 bases). Germline V gives CDR1 SGHTA, CDR2 FQGTGA. V dropped 4 bases and J dropped 2 bases, with 15 bases sitting between them. The CDR3 runs to 16 residues. DNA of the CDR3: TGTGCCAGCAGCTACTCAGGGGAGAGGCCCTACAATGAGCAGTTCTTC. Translating gives CASSYSGERPYNEQFF.

This clone has just a few counts. This chain connects TRBV11-2 to TRBJ2-3; possibly TRBD2 for D (5 bases). Per the germline V gene, CDR1 is SGHAT and CDR2 is FQNNGV. Trimming removed 5 bases from V and 2 bases from J, with 14 bases in between. The CDR3 is made up of 15 amino acids. CDR3 bases: TGTGCCAGCAGCCTCAAGGGAGATGTCACAGATACGCAGTATTTT. It is translated as CASSLKGDVTDTQYF.

V and J are TRBV13 and TRBJ1-1; TRBD1 aligns across 8 bases. The CDR3 has 15 residues. Germline assignment: CDR1 PRHDT and CDR2 FYEKMQ (reference sequence). J was trimmed by 3 bases and V by 5 bases; bases with no gene match: 8. CDR3 DNA: TGTGCCAGCAGCAGCCCGGGACAGGAATACACTGAAGCTTTCTTT. Protein product: CASSSPGQEYTEAFF.

This clone appeared once. As DNA, the CDR3 is TGTGCCAGCAGATTCGGCGGGCGAGCAGATACGCAGTATTTT. It encodes CASRFGGRADTQYF. The chain recombines TRBV13 with TRBJ2-3; D may be TRBD2 (5 bases). Trimming stripped 6 bases from V and 4 bases from J, with 14 bases between. This CDR3 contains 14 residues. Germline V gene lookup returns CDR1 PRHDT and CDR2 FYEKMQ (reference sequence).

V and J are TRBV28 and TRBJ2-7; D ambiguous. CDR3 length: 12 amino acids. CDR1 is MDHEN and CDR2 is SYDVKM in the germline V gene. Deletions cut 5 bases from V and 0 bases from J, with 5 bases between. The CDR3 nucleotides read TGTGCCAGCAGTCTCGGCTCCTACGAGCAGTACTTC. Translated: CASSLGSYEQYF.

The chain uses TRBV4-1 and TRBJ2-1; 8 nucleotides match TRBD2. Germline V lookup: CDR1 MGHRA, CDR2 YSYEKL. With 2 bases clipped from V and 5 bases from J, the junction kept 11 bases outside the gene matches. The CDR3 loop spans 17 amino acids. The CDR3 protein is CASSQITGGSLHNEQFF. The CDR3 DNA reads as TGCGCCAGCAGCCAAATCACGGGGGGGAGTCTCCACAATGAGCAGTTCTTC.

This chain links TRBV6-5 with TRBJ2-7; TRBD1 agrees at 7 bases. V shed 0 bases, J shed 6 bases, and the junction held 2 bases outside the gene matches. This CDR3 comprises 13 residues. CDR1 MNHEY and CDR2 SVGAGI come from the germline V gene. The CDR3 DNA is TGTGCCAGCAGTTACTCGAGGGGGCGCGAGCAGTACTTC. This codes for CASSYSRGREQYF.

V gene TRBV7-9 combines with J gene TRBJ2-5; TRBD2 might be the D (5 bases). Judging by the DNA end, TRBJ2-7 fits better; the J call may be wrong. The CDR3 extends over 14 amino acids. Germline V gene sequence: CDR1 SEHNR, CDR2 FQNEAQ (reference sequence). CDR3 residues: CASSLGTGSYEQYF. The DNA of the CDR3 is TGTGCCAGCAGCTTAGGAACGGGGTCCTACGAGCAGTACTTC.

The rearrangement links TRBV5-1 to TRBJ2-5; TRBD1 aligns across 8 bases. CDR3 size: 17 residues. Germline CDR1 and CDR2: SGHRS and YFSETQ. The V gene end was trimmed by 3 bases and the J gene end by 1 base; junction bases not matched to a gene: 11. The CDR3 DNA reads as TGCGCCAGCAGCTCGCCCAAGGACAGGGAAAGCCAAGAGACCCAGTACTTC. Protein: CASSSPKDRESQETQYF.